This T cell receptor beta chain appears in the sequencing data of a study of T cell clones after liver transplantation. The overall study: Subjects received no induction therapy and standard immunosuppression until randomization at 12-24 months post-transplant. Study-level results: Conclusions were preliminary, with small, heterogeneous patient groups. Graft donor-reactive T cells may have migrated into the graft rather than being deleted.

V lost 5 bases to trimming and J lost 5 bases; unmatched junction nucleotides: 14. CDR3 length: 17 amino acids. Per germline, CDR1 MNHEY and CDR2 SMNVEV (reference sequence). Of note for this clone: Antigen: not known.

Sequencing was performed with immunoSEQ multiplex PCR; in TCRdb, only in-frame clones are kept and a portion is missing. Altogether fewer than 110,000 clones are present, approximately 79% being singletons, with the ten largest covering approximately 3%. V and J are TRBV27 and TRBJ2-5; 10 bases line up with TRBD1. The material sequenced was CD4+ T cells from blood, taken approximately 45 months after liver transplant. The origin of this receptor is a human patient who received a liver transplant. The T cells may come from the graft donor. DNA for the CDR3: TGTGCCAGCAGTCTCAACTCGGGACAGGGGTTGAGGGAGACCCAGTACTTC. Amino acid sequence: CASSLNSGQGLRETQYF.